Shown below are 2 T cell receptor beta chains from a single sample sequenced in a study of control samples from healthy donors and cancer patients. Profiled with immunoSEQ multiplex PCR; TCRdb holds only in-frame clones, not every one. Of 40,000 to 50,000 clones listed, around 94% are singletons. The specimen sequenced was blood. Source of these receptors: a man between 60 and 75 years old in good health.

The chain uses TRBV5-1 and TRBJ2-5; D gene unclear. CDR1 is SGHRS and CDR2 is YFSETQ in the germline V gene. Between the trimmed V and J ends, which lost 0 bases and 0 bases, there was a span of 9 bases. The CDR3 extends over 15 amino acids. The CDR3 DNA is TGCGCCAGCAGCTTGGACGCGACAAACCAAGAGACCCAGTACTTC. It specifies CASSLDATNQETQYF.

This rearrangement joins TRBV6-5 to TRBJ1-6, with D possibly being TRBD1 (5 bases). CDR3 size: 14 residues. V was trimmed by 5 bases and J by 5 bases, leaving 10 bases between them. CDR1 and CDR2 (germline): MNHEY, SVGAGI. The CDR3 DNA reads TGTGCCAGCAGTCGCGGACAAAATAATTCACCCCTCCACTTT. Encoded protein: CASSRGQNNSPLHF.